This TCR beta chain was found in a study of T cells in Graves' hyperthyroidism and ophthalmopathy. Each patient was aged 18 to 65 and had newly diagnosed hyperthyroidism of under 2 months' duration. Germline V CDR1 and CDR2: MDHEN, SYDVKM. Trimming shortened V by 0 bases and J by 2 bases, and 11 bases separated the two germline ends. This CDR3 spans 16 amino acids. Amplification of TCR beta CDR3 regions used RNA as the template. In the first-round RT-PCR of the TCR CDR3, the HTBI primer set was used. MiXCR, run by TCRdb on the multiplex PCR reads, gives a single entry per CDR3 protein. This table has fewer than 250,000 distinct CDR3 sequences, 17% appearing once. Concerning this clonotype itself: Its antigen is unknown.

Study-wide findings and caveats: Peripheral blood also featured most of the thyroid clonotypes expanded above 0.001.

The chain recombines TRBV28 with TRBJ1-5; D gene unclear. The receptor comes from a man aged 45 to 65 with Graves' hyperthyroidism. Sequencing was performed on blood. CDR3 loop: CASSLWPGLGNQPQHF. The CDR3 DNA reads as TGTGCCAGCAGTTTATGGCCCGGGTTGGGCAATCAGCCCCAGCATTTT.